A single sample is the source of the 9 T cell receptor beta chains below, sequenced in a study of T cells in localized non-small cell lung cancer. Some clones are missing from TCRdb's copy, which holds only in-frame ones; the method was immunoSEQ multiplex PCR. The sample lists tens of thousands of clones, about 87% occurring once. Sequenced here: peripheral blood, sampled before any cancer treatment. These receptors were collected from a man aged 40 to 75 with stage I squamous cell lung carcinoma.

The chain employs TRBV2 and TRBJ2-5; D is unresolved. Trimming pared 1 base from V and 5 bases from J, leaving 8 bases between. The length of the CDR3 is 13 residues. Germline V gene data show CDR1 as SNHLY and CDR2 as FYNNEI. DNA of the CDR3: TGTGCCAGCAGTGAAGAGCGTAGGGAGACCCAGTACTTC. As protein: CASSEERRETQYF.

The rearrangement joins TRBV4-3 to TRBJ2-1; 11 bases align to TRBD2. The CDR3 runs 19 residues. V dropped 1 base and J dropped 2; count of bases not matched to a gene: 10. Germline V gene lookup returns CDR1 LGHNA and CDR2 YSLEER. The CDR3 nucleotides read TGCGCCAGCAGCCAAGGAGGACGTACTAGCGGGGGAGCCTACAATGAGCAGTTCTTC. Protein product: CASSQGGRTSGGAYNEQFF.

The V call is TRBV9, the J call TRBJ2-1; TRBD2 matches at 7 bases. V was clipped by 1 base and J by 0 bases; unmatched bases: 4. Looked up from germline, CDR1 is SGDLS and CDR2 is YYNGEE. This CDR3 has 16 amino acids. The CDR3 DNA follows: TGTGCCAGCAGCGTAACGGGACTAAGCTCCTACAATGAGCAGTTCTTC. Protein: CASSVTGLSSYNEQFF.

This chain links TRBV5-1 with TRBJ1-5, with TRBD1 as a possible D gene (5 bases). The V and J ends lost 0 bases and 4 bases respectively, with 11 bases between them. Germline CDR1 is SGHRS and CDR2 is YFSETQ. The CDR3 is 15 residues long. The CDR3 region is CASSLASGGNQPQHF. The CDR3 bases are TGCGCCAGCAGCTTGGCCTCGGGGGGGAATCAGCCCCAGCATTTT. Together with reference TRBV5-1 and TRBJ1-5, the CDR3 gives the full variable domain: KAGVTQTPRYLIKTRGQQVTLSCSPISGHRSVSWYQQTPGQGLQFLFEYFSETQRNKGNFPGRFSGRQFSNSRSEMNVSTLELGDSALYLCASSLASGGNQPQHFGDGTRLSIL.

The chain uses TRBV5-4 and TRBJ1-1, with no clear D. From germline, CDR1 is SGHNT and CDR2 YYREEE (reference sequence). The V gene lost 0 bases and the J gene lost 0 bases, with 9 bases spanning the gap. The CDR3 is 15 amino acids. CDR3 nucleotides: TGTGCCAGCAGCTTGGTCGCAGGAGTGAACACTGAAGCTTTCTTT. Its protein product is CASSLVAGVNTEAFF.

The chain recombines TRBV7-5 with TRBJ2-7; TRBD1 was called by the table and not checked on the DNA. TRBV7-5 is termed a pseudogene. The CDR3 length is 13 residues. This CDR3 reads CVIRWTGRYEQYF. The CDR3 DNA reads TGTGTCATAAGATGGACAGGGCGATACGAGCAGTACTTC.

The CDR3 is CAIRGDSAYGYTF. CDR3 bases: TGTGCCATCAGGGGGGACAGCGCCTATGGCTACACCTTC. The rearrangement joins TRBV10-3 to TRBJ1-2; 7 nucleotides match TRBD1. J was trimmed by 4 bases and V by 6 bases; bases with no gene match: 5. This CDR3 contains 13 residues. Germline V CDR1 and CDR2: ENHRY, SYGVKD.

This chain uses TRBV18 with TRBJ1-2; D is unclear. Per germline, CDR1 KGHSH and CDR2 LQKENI. This CDR3 has 14 amino acids. The V end lost 1 base, the J end lost 4 bases, and 10 bases lay between the germline ends. The CDR3 DNA reads TGTGCCAGCTCACCACTGGGGAATCCCTATGGCTACACCTTC. Translated, it gives CASSPLGNPYGYTF.

The chain links TRBV5-1 to TRBJ1-3, with 7 bases identical to TRBD1. The CDR3 contains 15 residues. The V segment lost 0 bases and the J segment 2 bases; nucleotides outside the gene matches: 2. CDR1 and CDR2 (germline): SGHRS, YFSETQ. CDR3 DNA sequence: TGCGCCAGCAGCTTGGGGGGGACAGCTGGAAACACCATATATTTT. It codes for CASSLGGTAGNTIYF.